The 17 T cell receptor beta chains listed next were all sequenced from one sample in a study of vaccination effects on CD4 cells after COVID-19. The repertoire was sequenced with immunoSEQ multiplex PCR; TCRdb's copy has only in-frame clones and lacks some. The sample yields approximately 33,000 clones, around 73% seen once. Which antigens these TCRs recognize remains unknown. Sequencing in the ViraFEST assay came after antigen-specific CD4+ T cells had been expanded with viral peptide pools, which were used to stimulate PBMC. Subsequent to a culture period of nine to ten days, CD4+ T cells were isolated. Sometime from March through December 2020, the person acquired a SARS-CoV-2 infection that PCR confirmed. This material consisted of CD4+ T cells from PBMCs cultured with HCoV-NL63 spike peptides, taken before COVID-19 vaccination. These receptors were collected from a human donor who had a prior SARS-CoV-2 infection.

The V call is TRBV10-3, the J call TRBJ1-5; 7 positions match TRBD1. CDR3 length: 14 residues. The junction had 4 bases not matched to a gene; V was cut back by 3 bases and J by 5 bases. CDR1 is ENHRY and CDR2 is SYGVKD in the germline V gene. CDR3 amino acids: CAISDGDSYQPQHF. The CDR3 DNA reads TGTGCCATCAGTGACGGGGACAGCTATCAGCCCCAGCATTTT.

V and J are TRBV5-1 and TRBJ2-5; TRBD2 is a possible D gene (5 bases). CDR3 length equals 15 residues. The germline V gene has CDR1 SGHRS and CDR2 YFSETQ. V shed 4 bases and J shed 5 bases, with 18 bases lying between them. CDR3: CASSVGLATGETQYF. The CDR3 bases are TGCGCCAGCAGCGTCGGACTCGCCACGGGGGAGACCCAGTACTTC.

V and J are TRBV5-1 and TRBJ2-7, with TRBD2 matching over 8 bases. V lost 4 bases, J lost 4 bases, and 10 bases stayed unmatched. CDR3 size: 15 residues. CDR1 and CDR2 from the germline V gene are SGHRS and YFSETQ. CDR3 region: CASSVRTSTPYEQYF. As DNA, the CDR3 is TGCGCCAGCAGCGTACGGACTAGCACCCCGTACGAGCAGTACTTC.

This clone appeared a few times. V is TRBV2 and J is TRBJ2-7, with 7 bases aligning to TRBD1. This CDR3 has 14 residues. V was pared by 3 bases and J by 2 bases, with 4 bases of the junction left unmatched. Germline CDR1 reads SNHLY; CDR2 reads FYNNEI. The CDR3 DNA is TGTGCCAGCAGTGACCAGGGGGAAACCTACGAGCAGTACTTC. Translated, it gives CASSDQGETYEQYF.

In its sample, this clone was seen a few times. The J gene is TRBJ2-3, the V gene TRBV9, with TRBD2 matching over 8 bases. With V trimmed by 2 bases and J by 5 bases, 10 bases remained unmatched. The CDR3 is 16 residues long. Looked up from germline, CDR1 is SGDLS and CDR2 is YYNGEE. The CDR3 here is CASSVAGGSLEDTQYF. The CDR3 nucleotides read TGTGCCAGCAGCGTGGCGGGGGGCAGCCTTGAAGATACGCAGTATTTT.

This chain links TRBV11-3 with TRBJ1-1, with D unclear. Germline V gene lookup returns CDR1 SGHNT and CDR2 YENEEA. The CDR3 covers 16 residues. V was shortened by 6 bases and J by 1 base, with 18 bases between the two germline ends. In nucleotides, the CDR3 is TGTGCCAGCAGTTTCGGGGTCGGGGTTCGGAACACTGAAGCTTTCTTT. Translated: CASSFGVGVRNTEAFF.

This clone was seen just once. V is TRBV30 and J is TRBJ2-1; D call uncertain. The CDR3 sequence is 12 residues long. CDR1 and CDR2 (germline): GTSNPN, SVGIG (reference sequence). V was pared by 4 bases and J by 2 bases, with 6 bases between. For the CDR3, the DNA is TGTGCCTGGAAATTACCCTACAATGAGCAGTTCTTC. Protein product: CAWKLPYNEQFF.

V is TRBV11-3 and J is TRBJ2-2, with D tentatively TRBD1 or TRBD2 (5 bases each). CDR1 SGHNT and CDR2 YENEEA come from the germline V gene. The CDR3 runs to 15 residues. The V and J ends lost 1 base and 6 bases respectively, with 12 bases between them. DNA for the CDR3: TGTGCCAGCAGCTTAGGTGGGACCTGGTCCGGGGAGCTGTTTTTT. Translation: CASSLGGTWSGELFF.

This clone has just a few counts. The CDR3 sequence is CASSFSGRTSGANVLTF. The CDR3 bases are TGTGCCAGCAGCTTCAGCGGGAGGACGTCTGGGGCCAACGTCCTGACTTTC. The chain combines TRBV7-3 with TRBJ2-6, with 9 bases identical to TRBD2. This CDR3 is built from 17 residues. With V trimmed by 3 bases and J by 1 base, 4 bases remained unmatched. The V gene's germline CDR1 is SGHTA and CDR2 FQGTGA.

This chain connects TRBV24-1 to TRBJ2-7; no clear D gene. V was trimmed by 0 bases and J by 9 bases, leaving 5 bases between them. Germline values: CDR1 KGHDR, CDR2 SFDVKD. The CDR3 covers 11 residues. CDR3 bases: TGTGCCACCAGTGATTTGCAAGCGCAGTACTTC. Its protein product is CATSDLQAQYF.

In this sample, this clone turned up a few times. The chain couples TRBV15 to TRBJ2-1, with 10 bases that match TRBD2. V gave up 0 bases and J gave up 13 bases; unmatched junction bases: 3. Germline CDR1 and CDR2: LNHNV and YYDKDF (reference sequence). The CDR3 consists of 13 residues. Here the CDR3 DNA reads TGTGCCACCAGCAGAGATTTAGCGGGAGGTCAGTTCTTC. The encoded protein is CATSRDLAGGQFF.

The chain uses TRBV15 and TRBJ1-2; TRBD1 is a possible D gene (5 bases). The CDR3 contains 15 residues. Trimming left V 1 base short and J 6 bases short, with 15 bases between. In germline, CDR1 is LNHNV, CDR2 YYDKDF (reference sequence). Here the CDR3 reads CATSRGRTGPDGYTF. The CDR3 nucleotides read TGTGCCACCAGCAGAGGTCGTACGGGGCCGGATGGCTACACCTTC.

This sequence joins TRBV19 and TRBJ2-7, with D uncertain. V lost 4 bases, J lost 5 bases, and 15 bases lay in between. Germline values: CDR1 LNHDA, CDR2 SQIVND (reference sequence). CDR3 length equals 14 residues. The CDR3 region is CASSSARGRDEQYF. CDR3 coding DNA: TGTGCCAGTAGTAGTGCCCGTGGACGGGACGAGCAGTACTTC.

This chain joins TRBV5-4 and TRBJ1-4, with D perhaps TRBD1 (5 bases). Deletions cut 1 base from V and 0 bases from J, with 10 bases between. There are 16 residues in the CDR3. Germline V gene sequence: CDR1 SGHNT, CDR2 YYREEE (reference sequence). As DNA, the CDR3 is TGTGCCAGCAGCTTGTTAGGGGACTCAACTAATGAAAAACTGTTTTTT. Translated, it gives CASSLLGDSTNEKLFF.

J is TRBJ2-1 and V is TRBV11-3; D might be TRBD2 (6 bases). Germline V gene sequence: CDR1 SGHNT, CDR2 YENEEA. The CDR3 length is 13 residues. With 5 bases removed from V and 4 bases from J, the gap between germline ends came to 9 bases. Here the CDR3 DNA reads TGTGCCAGCAGCAAGGAGGGATACAATGAGCAGTTCTTC. Amino acids: CASSKEGYNEQFF.

This clone appeared once. The gene calls are TRBV27 and TRBJ1-1; D gene ambiguous. Germline CDR1 is MNHEY and CDR2 is SMNVEV (reference sequence). The CDR3 length is 16 residues. V was cut by 2 bases and J by 1 base, with 14 bases left in between. The CDR3 coding sequence is TGTGCCAGCAGTTTAATCCGGGGATTGAAGAACACTGAAGCTTTCTTT. It translates to CASSLIRGLKNTEAFF.

The chain carries TRBV6-5 and TRBJ2-1; 14 nucleotides agree with TRBD2. The CDR3 has 15 residues. Germline V gives CDR1 MNHEY, CDR2 SVGAGI. Losses at the gene ends were 5 bases for V and 10 bases for J; bases not matched to a gene: 7. Written as DNA, the CDR3 is TGTGCCAGCAGTCTGACTAGCGGGGGGGCAGGGGAGCAGTTCTTC. Its protein product is CASSLTSGGAGEQFF.